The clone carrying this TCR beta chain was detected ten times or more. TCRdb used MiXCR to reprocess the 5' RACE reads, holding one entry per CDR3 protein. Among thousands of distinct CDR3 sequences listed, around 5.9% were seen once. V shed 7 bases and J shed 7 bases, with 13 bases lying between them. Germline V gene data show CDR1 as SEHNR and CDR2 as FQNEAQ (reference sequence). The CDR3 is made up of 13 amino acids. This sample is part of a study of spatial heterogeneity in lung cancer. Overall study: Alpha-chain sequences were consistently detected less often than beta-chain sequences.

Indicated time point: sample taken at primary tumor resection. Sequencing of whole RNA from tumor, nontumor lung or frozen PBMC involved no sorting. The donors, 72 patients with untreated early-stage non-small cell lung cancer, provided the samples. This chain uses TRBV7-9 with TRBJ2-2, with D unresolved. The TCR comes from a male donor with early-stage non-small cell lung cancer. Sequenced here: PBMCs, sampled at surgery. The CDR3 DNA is TGTGCCAGCATCCCATCTGCCGGCGGGGAGCTGTTTTTT. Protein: CASIPSAGGELFF.